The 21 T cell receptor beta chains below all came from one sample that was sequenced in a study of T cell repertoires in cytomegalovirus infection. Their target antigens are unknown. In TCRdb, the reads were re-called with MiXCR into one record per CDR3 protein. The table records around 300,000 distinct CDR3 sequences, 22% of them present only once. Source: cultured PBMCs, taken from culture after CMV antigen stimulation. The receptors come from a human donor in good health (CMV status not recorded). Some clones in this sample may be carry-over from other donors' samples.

The CDR3: CASSQGPSGYTGELFF. In DNA form, the CDR3 reads TGCGCCAGCAGCCAAGGCCCCAGCGGTTACACCGGGGAGCTGTTTTTT. The J gene is TRBJ2-2, the V gene TRBV4-3; TRBD2 might be the D (5 bases). Germline V gene data show CDR1 as LGHNA and CDR2 as YSLEER. This CDR3 contains 16 residues. The ends were cut back, 1 base at V and 3 bases at J, with 12 bases in the middle.

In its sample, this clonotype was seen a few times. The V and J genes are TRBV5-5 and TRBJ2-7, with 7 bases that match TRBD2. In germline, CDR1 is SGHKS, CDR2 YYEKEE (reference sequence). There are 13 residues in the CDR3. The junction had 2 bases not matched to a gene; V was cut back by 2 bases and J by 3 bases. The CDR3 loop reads CASSFGLGYEQYF. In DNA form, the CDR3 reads TGTGCCAGCAGCTTCGGACTAGGCTACGAGCAGTACTTC. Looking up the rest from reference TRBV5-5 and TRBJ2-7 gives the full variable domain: DAGVTQSPTHLIKTRGQQVTLRCSPISGHKSVSWYQQVLGQGPQFIFQYYEKEERGRGNFPDRFSARQFPNYSSELNVNALLLGDSALYLCASSFGLGYEQYFGPGTRLTVT.

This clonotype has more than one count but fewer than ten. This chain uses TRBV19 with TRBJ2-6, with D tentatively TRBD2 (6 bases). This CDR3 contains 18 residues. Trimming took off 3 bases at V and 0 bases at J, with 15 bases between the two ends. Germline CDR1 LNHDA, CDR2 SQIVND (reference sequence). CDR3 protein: CASSISGPGDSGANVLTF. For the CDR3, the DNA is TGTGCCAGTAGTATTTCGGGACCGGGGGACTCTGGGGCCAACGTCCTGACTTTC.

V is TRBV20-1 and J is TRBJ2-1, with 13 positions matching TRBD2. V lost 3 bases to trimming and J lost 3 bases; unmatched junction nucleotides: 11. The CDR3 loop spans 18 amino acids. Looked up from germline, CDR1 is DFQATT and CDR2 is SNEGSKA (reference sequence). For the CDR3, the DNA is TGCAGTGCTAGTGGGGAACTAGCGGGAGGGCCTGGCTACAATGAGCAGTTCTTC. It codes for CSASGELAGGPGYNEQFF.

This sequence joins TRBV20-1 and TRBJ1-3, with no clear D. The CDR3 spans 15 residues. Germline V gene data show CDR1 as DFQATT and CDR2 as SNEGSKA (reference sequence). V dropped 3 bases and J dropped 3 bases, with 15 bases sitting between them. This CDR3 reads CSASGRVSGGNTIYF. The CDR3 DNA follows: TGCAGTGCTAGTGGGCGGGTTTCAGGTGGAAACACCATATATTTT.

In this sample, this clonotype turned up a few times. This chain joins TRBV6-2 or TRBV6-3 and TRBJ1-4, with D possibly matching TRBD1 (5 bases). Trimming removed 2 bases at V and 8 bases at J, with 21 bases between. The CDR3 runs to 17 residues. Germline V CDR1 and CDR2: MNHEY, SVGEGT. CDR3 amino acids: CASSYRDGVGLSEKLFF. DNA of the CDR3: TGTGCCAGCAGTTACCGGGACGGGGTCGGTTTATCGGAAAAACTGTTTTTT.

In DNA, the CDR3 is TGTGCCAGCAGCATGCGGACACAAACCTACTATGGCTACACCTTC. Protein: CASSMRTQTYYGYTF. The chain combines TRBV7-9 with TRBJ1-2; D is perhaps TRBD1 (5 bases). V shed 5 bases and J shed 3 bases, with 16 bases lying between them. Germline loops: CDR1 SEHNR, CDR2 FQNEAQ (reference sequence). The CDR3 consists of 15 residues.

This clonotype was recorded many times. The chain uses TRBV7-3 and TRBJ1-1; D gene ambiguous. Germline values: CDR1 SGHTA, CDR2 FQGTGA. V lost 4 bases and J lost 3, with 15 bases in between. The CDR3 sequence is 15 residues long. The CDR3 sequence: CASSSGPAMDTEAFF. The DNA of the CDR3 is TGTGCCAGCAGCTCCGGGCCAGCGATGGACACTGAAGCTTTCTTT.

In DNA, the CDR3 is TGTGCCAGCAGCCCCAGAGGACTGTCCTATAATTCACCCCTCCACTTT. Encoded protein: CASSPRGLSYNSPLHF. The chain uses TRBV9 and TRBJ1-6; D gene ambiguous. V was shortened by 4 bases and J by 1 base, with 12 bases between the two germline ends. The CDR3 consists of 16 residues. The germline CDR1 and CDR2 sequences are SGDLS and YYNGEE.

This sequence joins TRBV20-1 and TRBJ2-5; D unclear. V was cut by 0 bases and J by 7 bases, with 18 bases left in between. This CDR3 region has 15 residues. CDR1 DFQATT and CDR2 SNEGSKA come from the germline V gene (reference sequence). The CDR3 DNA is TGCAGTGCTAGAGATCAGTTTCGAGAAGGCGGGACCCAGTACTTC. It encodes CSARDQFREGGTQYF.

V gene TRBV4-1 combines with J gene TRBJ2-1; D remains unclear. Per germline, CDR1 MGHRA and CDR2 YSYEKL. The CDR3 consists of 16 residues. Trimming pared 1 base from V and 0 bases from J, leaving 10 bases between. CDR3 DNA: TGCGCCAGCAGCCAAGGGCCAGGAAACTCCTACAATGAGCAGTTCTTC. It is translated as CASSQGPGNSYNEQFF.

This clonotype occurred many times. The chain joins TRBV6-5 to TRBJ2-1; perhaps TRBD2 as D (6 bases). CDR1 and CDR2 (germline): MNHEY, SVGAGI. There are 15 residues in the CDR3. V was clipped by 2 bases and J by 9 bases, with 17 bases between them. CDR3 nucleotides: TGTGCCAGCAGTTACCGGTGGGTTGAGGAGGGTGAGCAGTTCTTC. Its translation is CASSYRWVEEGEQFF.

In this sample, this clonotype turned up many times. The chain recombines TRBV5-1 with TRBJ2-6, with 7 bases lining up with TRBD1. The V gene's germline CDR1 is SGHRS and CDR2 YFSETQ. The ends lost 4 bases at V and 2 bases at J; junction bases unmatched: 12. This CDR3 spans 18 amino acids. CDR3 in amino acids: CASSVQGIGAPGANVLTF. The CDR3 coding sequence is TGCGCCAGCAGCGTACAGGGGATTGGCGCTCCTGGGGCCAACGTCCTGACTTTC.

The DNA for the CDR3 is TGTGCCACCAGCAGAGATCTGGCCTCAGGAGGCGAGCAGTACGTC. It translates to CATSRDLASGGEQYV. V gene TRBV15 combines with J gene TRBJ2-7; TRBD2 might be the D (5 bases). V lost 0 bases and J 6 bases, leaving 15 bases between the germline ends. The germline V gene encodes CDR1 LNHNV and CDR2 YYDKDF (reference sequence). The CDR3 length is 15 residues.

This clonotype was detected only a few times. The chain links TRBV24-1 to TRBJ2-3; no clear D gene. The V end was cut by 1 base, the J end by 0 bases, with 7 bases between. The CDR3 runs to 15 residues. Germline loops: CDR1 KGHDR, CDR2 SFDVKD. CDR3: CATSDFQDSTDTQYF. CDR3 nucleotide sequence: TGTGCCACCAGTGATTTCCAGGATAGCACAGATACGCAGTATTTT.

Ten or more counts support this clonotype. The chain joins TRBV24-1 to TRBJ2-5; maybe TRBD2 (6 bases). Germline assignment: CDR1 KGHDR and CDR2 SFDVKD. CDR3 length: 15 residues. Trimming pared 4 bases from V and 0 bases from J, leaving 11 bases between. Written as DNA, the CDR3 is TGTGCCACCAGTGACGCGGGGCCGGACCAAGAGACCCAGTACTTC. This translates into CATSDAGPDQETQYF.

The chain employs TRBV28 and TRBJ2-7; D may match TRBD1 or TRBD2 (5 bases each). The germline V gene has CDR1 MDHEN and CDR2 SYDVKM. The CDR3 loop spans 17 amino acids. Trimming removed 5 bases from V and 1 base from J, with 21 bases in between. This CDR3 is CASSLGLGVDGSYEQYF. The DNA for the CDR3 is TGTGCCAGCAGTCTGGGGCTGGGGGTGGACGGATCCTACGAGCAGTACTTC.

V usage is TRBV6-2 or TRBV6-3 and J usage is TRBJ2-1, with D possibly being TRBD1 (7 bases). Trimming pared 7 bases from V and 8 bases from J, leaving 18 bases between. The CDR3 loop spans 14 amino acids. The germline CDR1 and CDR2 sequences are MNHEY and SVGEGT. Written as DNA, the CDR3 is TGTGCCAGCATAAGGGGGCGGGAATTCCATGAGCAGTTCTTC. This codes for CASIRGREFHEQFF.

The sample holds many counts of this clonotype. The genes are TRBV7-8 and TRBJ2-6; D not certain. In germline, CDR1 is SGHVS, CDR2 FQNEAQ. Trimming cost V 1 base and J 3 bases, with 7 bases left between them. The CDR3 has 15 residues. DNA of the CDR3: TGTGCCAGCAGCTTAGGTGTACTTGGGGCCAACGTCCTGACTTTC. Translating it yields CASSLGVLGANVLTF.

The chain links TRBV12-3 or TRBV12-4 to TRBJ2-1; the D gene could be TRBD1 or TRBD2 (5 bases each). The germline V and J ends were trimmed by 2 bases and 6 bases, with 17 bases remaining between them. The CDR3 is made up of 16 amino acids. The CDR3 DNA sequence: TGTGCCAGCAGTTTACTGGGACCCCTCGCCGGCAATGAGCAGTTCTTC. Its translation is CASSLLGPLAGNEQFF.

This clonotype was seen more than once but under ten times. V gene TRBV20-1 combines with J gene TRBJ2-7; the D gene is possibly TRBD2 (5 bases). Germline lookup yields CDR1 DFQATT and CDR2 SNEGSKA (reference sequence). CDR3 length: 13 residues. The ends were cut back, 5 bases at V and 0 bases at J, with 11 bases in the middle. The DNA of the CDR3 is TGCAGTGCTCAGGACGGGAACTCCTACGAGCAGTACGTC. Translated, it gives CSAQDGNSYEQYV.